The 18 T cell receptor beta chains below all came from one sample that was sequenced in a study of shared clonotypes between healthy human individuals. Libraries were prepared by immunoSEQ multiplex PCR; TCRdb keeps only in-frame clonotypes and omits some of them. The data contain around 1.1 million clones, approximately 80% of them singletons. The sample taken for sequencing was memory CD4+ T cells from PBMCs. Indicated subset: CD45RA-negative fraction. These receptors all stem from a man younger than 35 in good health. Some clones in this sample may be carry-over from other donors' samples.

This rearrangement joins TRBV2 to TRBJ2-7, with 7 bases identical to TRBD1. From germline, CDR1 is SNHLY and CDR2 FYNNEI. This CDR3 spans 15 amino acids. J gave up 5 bases and V 6 bases, and 13 bases lay outside the gene matches. In DNA, the CDR3 is TGTGCCAGCAGAAGGACCGACAGGCAGGGGGACGAGCAGTACTTC. It specifies CASRRTDRQGDEQYF.

This rearrangement joins TRBV29-1 to TRBJ2-7; the D gene is possibly TRBD1 (5 bases). The CDR3 spans 13 residues. V lost 3 bases and J 0 bases, leaving 9 bases between the germline ends. Germline V CDR1 and CDR2: SQVTM, ANQGSEA. CDR3: CSVDRQGSYEQYF. The DNA of the CDR3 is TGCAGCGTTGATCGGCAGGGCTCCTACGAGCAGTACTTC.

The V and J genes are TRBV15 and TRBJ1-1; 9 bases map to TRBD1. The junction had 7 bases not matched to a gene; V was cut back by 4 bases and J by 4 bases. Per the germline V gene, CDR1 is LNHNV and CDR2 is YYDKDF (reference sequence). This CDR3 has 15 amino acids. The CDR3 is CATSTIQGAGTEAFF. The CDR3 region has the DNA TGTGCCACCAGCACGATACAGGGGGCTGGCACTGAAGCTTTCTTT.

This clone was seen only a few times. V usage is TRBV4-2 and J usage is TRBJ1-5, with D unclear. CDR1 LGHNA and CDR2 YNFKEQ come from the germline V gene. V was shortened by 1 base and J by 2 bases, with 6 bases between the two germline ends. The CDR3 sequence is 14 residues long. Here the CDR3 DNA reads TGTGCCAGCAGCCAAGGAGTGGGCAATCAGCCCCAGCATTTT. This encodes CASSQGVGNQPQHF.

V usage is TRBV27 and J usage is TRBJ2-4; D ambiguous. V shed 5 bases and J shed 0 bases, with 14 bases lying between them. There are 16 residues in the CDR3. From germline, CDR1 is MNHEY and CDR2 SMNVEV (reference sequence). The CDR3 spells CASSPGRAIAKNIQYF. CDR3 sequence (DNA): TGTGCCAGCAGTCCCGGACGGGCGATAGCCAAAAACATTCAGTACTTC.

The chain links TRBV5-1 to TRBJ2-5; the match to TRBD1 covers 10 bases. Germline V gene data show CDR1 as SGHRS and CDR2 as YFSETQ. Trimming removed 4 bases from V and 2 bases from J; junction bases left unmatched: 5. This CDR3 has 15 amino acids. CDR3 sequence reads: CASSPGQGRQETQYF. The CDR3 region has the DNA TGCGCCAGCAGCCCGGGACAGGGGAGGCAAGAGACCCAGTACTTC. The full variable domain, in which reference TRBV5-1 and TRBJ2-5 provide the parts outside the CDR3, is KAGVTQTPRYLIKTRGQQVTLSCSPISGHRSVSWYQQTPGQGLQFLFEYFSETQRNKGNFPGRFSGRQFSNSRSEMNVSTLELGDSALYLCASSPGQGRQETQYFGPGTRLLVL.

This chain links TRBV18 with TRBJ1-2, with D perhaps matching TRBD1 (5 bases). The ends were cut back, 3 bases at V and 4 bases at J, with 6 bases in the middle. Looked up from germline, CDR1 is KGHSH and CDR2 is LQKENI. The length of the CDR3 is 12 residues. This CDR3 reads CASSPGGYGYTF. The DNA for the CDR3 is TGTGCCAGCTCACCCGGGGGCTATGGCTACACCTTC.

This chain connects TRBV27 to TRBJ2-3; 9 nucleotides match TRBD2. The CDR3 has 20 residues. CDR1 and CDR2 from the germline V gene are MNHEY and SMNVEV (reference sequence). J lost 8 bases, V lost 0 bases, and 21 bases had no gene match. This CDR3 is CASSLSRASGIRWWGGTQYF. CDR3 nucleotide sequence: TGTGCCAGCAGTTTATCGAGGGCTAGCGGGATTAGGTGGTGGGGTGGTACGCAGTATTTT.

The V gene is TRBV14, the J gene TRBJ2-2; no firm D call. Germline assignment: CDR1 SGHDN and CDR2 FVKESK. The CDR3 covers 15 residues. Trimming took 5 bases from V and 3 from J, leaving 13 bases between them. CDR3 in amino acids: CASSTYIADTGELFF. For the CDR3, the DNA is TGTGCCAGCAGCACATACATAGCTGACACCGGGGAGCTGTTTTTT. Full variable domain (remainder filled in from reference TRBV14 and TRBJ2-2): EAGVTQFPSHSVIEKGQTVTLRCDPISGHDNLYWYRRVMGKEIKFLLHFVKESKQDESGMPNNRFLAERTGGTYSTLKVQPAELEDSGVYFCASSTYIADTGELFFGEGSRLTVL.

Concerning this clone itself: Just one base apart from a much larger clone, this may be a read error. The chain couples TRBV5-8 to TRBJ1-1; possible D gene TRBD1, 6 bases. The V end lost 3 bases, the J end lost 3 bases, and 9 bases lay between the germline ends. The CDR3 loop spans 13 amino acids. CDR1 SGHTS and CDR2 YDEGEE come from the germline V gene. The CDR3 spells CASSSNRDTEAFF. CDR3 nucleotide sequence: TGTGCCAGCAGCTCGAACAGGGACACTGAAGCTTTCTTT. Full variable domain (rest looked up from reference TRBV5-8 and TRBJ1-1): EAGVTQSPTHLIKTRGQQATLRCSPISGHTSVYWYQQALGLGLQFLLWYDEGEERNRGNFPPRFSGRQFPNYSSELNVNALELEDSALYLCASSSNRDTEAFFGQGTRLTVV.

The genes are TRBV28 and TRBJ1-2; no firm D call. Per the germline V gene, CDR1 is MDHEN and CDR2 is SYDVKM. V lost 8 bases to trimming and J lost 4 bases, with 17 bases between them. This CDR3 comprises 14 residues. The CDR3 region is CASSRSPPSYGYTF. CDR3 DNA sequence: TGTGCCAGCTCCCGGAGCCCCCCGAGCTATGGCTACACCTTC.

The rearrangement links TRBV5-1 to TRBJ2-5; perhaps TRBD1 as D (6 bases). The CDR3 extends over 14 amino acids. Deletions cut 4 bases from V and 5 bases from J, with 15 bases between. Germline V gene lookup returns CDR1 SGHRS and CDR2 YFSETQ. The CDR3 loop reads CASSPGVGKETQYF. The CDR3 DNA is TGCGCCAGCAGCCCAGGGGTAGGCAAGGAGACCCAGTACTTC.

The chain joins TRBV5-4 to TRBJ2-2, with D uncertain. V was pared by 3 bases and J by 8 bases, with 11 bases between. The CDR3 sequence is 13 residues long. Germline lookup yields CDR1 SGHNT and CDR2 YYREEE (reference sequence). The CDR3, as DNA: TGTGCCAGCAGCTCGTCAAATGGGGGGGAGCTGTTTTTT. It is translated as CASSSSNGGELFF.

The V gene is TRBV5-4, the J gene TRBJ2-3; TRBD2 agrees at 7 bases. The CDR3 length is 15 residues. The J segment lost 0 bases and the V segment lost 3 bases, leaving 4 bases of the junction unmatched. Germline V gives CDR1 SGHNT, CDR2 YYREEE (reference sequence). The CDR3 DNA sequence: TGTGCCAGCAGCTCTCCTAGCGGTAGCACAGATACGCAGTATTTT. Translation: CASSSPSGSTDTQYF.

The V call is TRBV6-5, the J call TRBJ2-5; 8 nucleotides align to TRBD1. V lost 7 bases and J lost 1; bases outside the gene matches: 8. Germline lookup yields CDR1 MNHEY and CDR2 SVGAGI. The CDR3 is 15 residues long. CDR3 region: CASTRQGRSQETQYF. CDR3 nucleotides: TGTGCCAGCACTAGACAGGGGCGATCCCAAGAGACCCAGTACTTC.

The rearrangement links TRBV6-1 to TRBJ2-7; D is unclear. V lost 6 bases and J lost 6, with 18 bases in between. Per the germline V gene, CDR1 is MNHNS and CDR2 is SASEGT. CDR3 length: 14 amino acids. CDR3 protein: CASRDPLGSLEQYF. DNA of the CDR3: TGTGCCAGCAGGGACCCCCTTGGGTCCCTCGAGCAGTACTTC.

This clone was found once. The V call is TRBV7-9, the J call TRBJ2-1, with D unclear. CDR3 length: 15 residues. The ends were cut back, 5 bases at V and 4 bases at J, with 15 bases in the middle. Germline CDR1 is SEHNR and CDR2 is FQNEAQ (reference sequence). The CDR3 is CASSGGSFWYNEQFF. The DNA for the CDR3 is TGTGCCAGCAGCGGTGGTAGCTTTTGGTACAATGAGCAGTTCTTC. Supplemented by reference TRBV7-9 and TRBJ2-1, the full variable domain reads DTGVSQNPRHKITKRGQNVTFRCDPISEHNRLYWYRQTLGQGPEFLTYFQNEAQLEKSRLLSDRFSAERPKGSFSTLEIQRTEQGDSAMYLCASSGGSFWYNEQFFGPGTRLTVL.

This clone was recorded a few times. The chain combines TRBV5-1 with TRBJ2-7; no firm D call. V was trimmed by 4 bases and J by 0 bases, leaving 17 bases between them. From germline, CDR1 is SGHRS and CDR2 YFSETQ. The CDR3 sequence is 16 residues long. Here the CDR3 DNA reads TGCGCCAGCAGCCCCGGACGGGCCGCATTCTCCTACGAGCAGTACTTC. The encoded protein is CASSPGRAAFSYEQYF.